The source of this T cell receptor beta chain is a study of T cells in Graves' hyperthyroidism and ophthalmopathy. Study-level findings and limits: Ophthalmopathy was model-predicted a median around seven months pre-onset. Blood held most thyroid clonotypes expanded above 0.001 frequency.

This clonotype was seen at least ten times. Its target is not known. After removal of 5 bases from V and 6 bases from J, the junction contained 11 bases not matched to a gene. The CDR3 loop spans 15 amino acids. Germline V gene data show CDR1 as SGHTA and CDR2 as FQGNSA. The CDR3 regions of TCR beta were amplified from RNA transcripts. Primed by the HTBI set, a first-round RT-PCR was run on the TCR CDR3. TCRdb reanalysed the multiplex PCR reads using MiXCR and keeps one entry per CDR3 protein. This sample has about 510,000 distinct CDR3 sequences, with 40% to 55% found just once. Uncontrolled infection, other autoimmune disease, pregnancy and lactation each barred patients from inclusion. Used for diagnoses were clinical symptoms, serum thyroxine and TRAb, thyroid ultrasound and orbital computed tomography.

The TCR sequence derives from an adult woman with Graves' disease, either hyperthyroidism or ophthalmopathy (not recorded which). The sample was peripheral blood or thyroid tissue (not recorded which). V and J are TRBV7-2 and TRBJ1-2, with 8 nucleotides matching TRBD1. The CDR3 reads CASSAQGGTADGYTF. In nucleotides, the CDR3 is TGTGCCAGCAGCGCACAGGGGGGGACCGCGGATGGCTACACCTTC.